This T cell receptor beta chain is from a study of shared clonotypes between healthy human individuals. TCRdb keeps only in-frame clones here, not all; method: immunoSEQ multiplex PCR. The sample carries 2 million to 2.5 million clones, about 92% recorded once. This clone was observed a handful of times. Trimming removed 5 bases from V and 0 bases from J, with 11 bases in between. Germline values: CDR1 GTSNPN, CDR2 SVGIG (reference sequence). The CDR3 sequence is 14 residues long. V and J are TRBV30 and TRBJ1-5; the D is unclear. This clonotype originated in a man younger than 35 in good health. Some clones in this sample may be carry-over from other donors' samples. Sequencing used naive CD4+ T cells from PBMCs. Subset noted: CD45RA+ positively selected. DNA of the CDR3: TGTGCCTGGGCAGAGGGCAGTAGCAATCAGCCCCAGCATTTT. Encoded protein: CAWAEGSSNQPQHF.